This entry is about one T cell receptor (delta chain). Antigen specificity is unknown. RNA was extracted from the cells and then reverse transcribed. CDR3 amplicons came from multiplex PCR with pooled V-gene forward and constant-region reverse primers. TCRdb called clones from the multiplex PCR reads again using CATT. Among roughly 76,000 delta-chain clones listed, about 35% were seen once. This record belongs to a study of Vδ1+ human thymocytes. Whole-study results and caveats: Bulk repertoire data may be misinterpreted because of unexpected Vdelta2 sequences. Thymic TRG and TRD repertoires appeared highly polyclonal, with Gaussian CDR3 length distributions.

Trimming at V came to 2 bases and at J to 3 bases, leaving 11 bases not matched to a gene. Per germline, CDR1 TSWWSYY and CDR2 QGS. The CDR3 sequence is 18 residues long. The clonotype comes from a boy younger than two who had congenital heart surgery. The specimen sequenced was Vdelta1+ gamma-delta thymocytes from the thymus. Subset described: FACS-sorted CD3+ TCRalphabeta- TCRVdelta1+ TCRVdelta2- thymocytes. The genes are TRDV1 and TRDJ1; 11 bases agree with TRDD3. CDR3 sequence (DNA): TGTGCTCTTGGGGAATGCCGGGGTGGGGGATACGTCGCCGATAAACTCATCTTT. It translates to CALGECRGGGYVADKLIF.